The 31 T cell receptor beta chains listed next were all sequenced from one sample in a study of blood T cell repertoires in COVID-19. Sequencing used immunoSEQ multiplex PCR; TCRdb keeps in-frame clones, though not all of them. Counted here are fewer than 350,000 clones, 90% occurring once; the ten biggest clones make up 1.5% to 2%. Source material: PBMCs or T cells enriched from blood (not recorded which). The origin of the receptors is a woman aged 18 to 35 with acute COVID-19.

CDR3 nucleotide sequence: TGTGCCACCAGCAGAGCGGGTTGGGAGCGACCACCCCCCTTCTACGAGCAGTACTTC. As protein: CATSRAGWERPPPFYEQYF. The chain recombines TRBV15 with TRBJ2-7; D possibly corresponds to TRBD2 (5 bases). Trimming left V 1 base short and J 3 bases short, with 25 bases between. CDR3 size: 19 residues. Germline V CDR1 and CDR2: LNHNV, YYDKDF (reference sequence).

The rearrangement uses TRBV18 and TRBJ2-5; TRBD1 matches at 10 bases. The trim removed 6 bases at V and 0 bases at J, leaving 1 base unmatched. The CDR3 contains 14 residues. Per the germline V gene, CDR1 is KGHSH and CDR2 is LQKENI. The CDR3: CASSDRGNQETQYF. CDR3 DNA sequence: TGTGCCAGCTCGGACAGGGGGAACCAAGAGACCCAGTACTTC.

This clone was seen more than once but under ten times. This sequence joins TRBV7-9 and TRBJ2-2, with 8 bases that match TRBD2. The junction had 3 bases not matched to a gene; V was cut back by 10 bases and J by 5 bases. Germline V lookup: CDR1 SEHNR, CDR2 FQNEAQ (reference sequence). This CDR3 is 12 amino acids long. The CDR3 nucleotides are TGTGCCACCCCGGGAGGGACCGGGGAGCTGTTTTTT. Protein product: CATPGGTGELFF.

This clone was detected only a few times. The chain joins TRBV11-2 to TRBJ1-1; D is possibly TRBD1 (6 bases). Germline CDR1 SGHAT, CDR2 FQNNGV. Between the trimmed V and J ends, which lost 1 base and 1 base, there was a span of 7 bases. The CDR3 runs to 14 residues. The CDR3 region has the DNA TGTGCCAGCAGCTTAGCCAGGGGGAACACTGAAGCTTTCTTT. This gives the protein CASSLARGNTEAFF.

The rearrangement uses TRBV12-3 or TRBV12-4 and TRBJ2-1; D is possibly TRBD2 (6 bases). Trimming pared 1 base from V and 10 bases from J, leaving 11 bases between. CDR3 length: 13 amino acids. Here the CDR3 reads CASSLGAGREQFF. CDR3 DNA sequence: TGTGCCAGCAGTTTAGGAGCGGGTCGCGAGCAGTTCTTC.

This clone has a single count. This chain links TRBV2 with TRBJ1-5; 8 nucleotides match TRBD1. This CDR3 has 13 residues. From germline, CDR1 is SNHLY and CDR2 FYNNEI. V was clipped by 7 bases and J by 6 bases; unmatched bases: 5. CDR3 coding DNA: TGTGCCAGCAAAACAGGGACAGGTCAGCCCCAGCATTTT. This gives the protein CASKTGTGQPQHF.

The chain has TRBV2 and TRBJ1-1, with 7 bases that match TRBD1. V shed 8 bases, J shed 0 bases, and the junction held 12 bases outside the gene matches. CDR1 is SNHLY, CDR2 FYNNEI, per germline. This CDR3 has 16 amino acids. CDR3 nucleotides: TGTGCCAGCGTCCTAAATAAGGACAGGATGAACACTGAAGCTTTCTTT. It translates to CASVLNKDRMNTEAFF.

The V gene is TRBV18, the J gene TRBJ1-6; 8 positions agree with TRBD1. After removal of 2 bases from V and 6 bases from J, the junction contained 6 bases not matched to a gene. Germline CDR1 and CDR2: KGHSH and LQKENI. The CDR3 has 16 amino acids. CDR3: CASSPNKQGVNSPLHF. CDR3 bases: TGTGCCAGCTCACCAAACAAACAGGGGGTTAATTCACCCCTCCACTTT.

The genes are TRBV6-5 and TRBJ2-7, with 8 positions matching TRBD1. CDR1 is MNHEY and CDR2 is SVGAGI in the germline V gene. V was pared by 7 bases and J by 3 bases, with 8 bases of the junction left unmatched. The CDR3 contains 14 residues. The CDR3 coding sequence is TGTGCCAGCACCTCCGGGACAGGTAACTACGAGCAGTACTTC. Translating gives CASTSGTGNYEQYF.

For the CDR3, the DNA is TGTGCCTGGAGCCGGGACAGCTACGGCTACACCTTC. Amino acid sequence: CAWSRDSYGYTF. This chain connects TRBV30 to TRBJ1-2; 7 nucleotides agree with TRBD1. CDR3 length: 12 amino acids. The junction had 6 bases not matched to a gene; V was cut back by 3 bases and J by 8 bases. CDR1 and CDR2 (germline): GTSNPN, SVGIG (reference sequence).

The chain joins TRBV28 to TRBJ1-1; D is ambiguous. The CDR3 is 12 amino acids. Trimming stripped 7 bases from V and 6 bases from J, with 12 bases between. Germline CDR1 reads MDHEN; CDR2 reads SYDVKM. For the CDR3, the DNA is TGTGCCAGCACCAGAGGTGGCTCTGAAGCTTTCTTT. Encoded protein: CASTRGGSEAFF.

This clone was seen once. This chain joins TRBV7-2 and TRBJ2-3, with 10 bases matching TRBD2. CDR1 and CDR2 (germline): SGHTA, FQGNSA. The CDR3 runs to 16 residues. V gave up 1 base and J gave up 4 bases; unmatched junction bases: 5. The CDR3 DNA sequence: TGTGCCAGCAGCTTAGGGGTAGCGGGAGGACCAGATACGCAGTATTTT. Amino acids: CASSLGVAGGPDTQYF.

The CDR3 coding sequence is TGTGCCAGCAGTTGGGTCCAAGACAGAAACTATGGCTACACCTTC. It translates to CASSWVQDRNYGYTF. This chain links TRBV28 with TRBJ1-2, with D tentatively TRBD1 (5 bases). CDR1 is MDHEN and CDR2 is SYDVKM in the germline V gene. Trimming took 4 bases from V and 2 from J, leaving 14 bases between them. This CDR3 spans 15 amino acids.

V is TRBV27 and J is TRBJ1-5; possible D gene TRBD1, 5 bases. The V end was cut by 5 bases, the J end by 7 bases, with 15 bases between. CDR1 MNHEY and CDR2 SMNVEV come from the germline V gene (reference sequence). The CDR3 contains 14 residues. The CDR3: CASSVRGVGQPQHF. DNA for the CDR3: TGTGCCAGCAGTGTCCGGGGGGTTGGGCAGCCCCAGCATTTT.

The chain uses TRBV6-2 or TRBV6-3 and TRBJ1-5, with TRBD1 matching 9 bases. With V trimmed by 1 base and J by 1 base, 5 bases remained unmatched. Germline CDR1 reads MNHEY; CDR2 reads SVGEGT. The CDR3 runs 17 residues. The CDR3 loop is CASSYFGTGRSNQPQHF. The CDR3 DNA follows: TGTGCCAGCAGTTACTTCGGGACAGGGAGGAGCAATCAGCCCCAGCATTTT.

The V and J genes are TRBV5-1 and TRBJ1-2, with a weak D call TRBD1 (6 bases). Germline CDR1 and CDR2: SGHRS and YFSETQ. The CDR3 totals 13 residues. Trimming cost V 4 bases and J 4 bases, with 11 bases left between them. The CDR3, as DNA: TGCGCCAGCAGCGATGGACAGAGCTATGGCTACACCTTC. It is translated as CASSDGQSYGYTF.

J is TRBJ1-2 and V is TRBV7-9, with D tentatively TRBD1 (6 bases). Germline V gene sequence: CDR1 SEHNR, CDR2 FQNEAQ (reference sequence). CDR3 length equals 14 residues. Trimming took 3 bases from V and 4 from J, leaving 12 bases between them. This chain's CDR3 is CASSFLQGGYGYTF. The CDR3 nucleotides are TGTGCCAGCAGCTTCCTACAGGGCGGCTATGGCTACACCTTC.

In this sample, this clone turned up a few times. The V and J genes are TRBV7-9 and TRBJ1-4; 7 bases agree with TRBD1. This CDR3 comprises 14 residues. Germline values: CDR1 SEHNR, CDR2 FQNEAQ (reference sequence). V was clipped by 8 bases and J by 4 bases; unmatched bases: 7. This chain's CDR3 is CASRSGTVNEKLFF. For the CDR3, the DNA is TGTGCCAGCCGATCCGGGACAGTTAATGAAAAACTGTTTTTT.

Written as DNA, the CDR3 is TGTGCCAGCAGTCGGGACAGGCCCTATGGCTACACCTTC. It translates to CASSRDRPYGYTF. This chain joins TRBV14 and TRBJ1-2; 8 bases are shared with TRBD1. Germline V gene sequence: CDR1 SGHDN, CDR2 FVKESK. Germline trimming cut 6 bases from V and 4 bases from J; bases unmatched to any gene: 4. CDR3 length: 13 amino acids.

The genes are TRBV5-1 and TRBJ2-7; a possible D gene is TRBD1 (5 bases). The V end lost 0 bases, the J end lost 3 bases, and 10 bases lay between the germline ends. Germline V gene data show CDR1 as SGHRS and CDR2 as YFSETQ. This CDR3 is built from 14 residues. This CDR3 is CASSLVAGYYEQYF. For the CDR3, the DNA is TGCGCCAGCAGCTTGGTTGCAGGGTACTACGAGCAGTACTTC.

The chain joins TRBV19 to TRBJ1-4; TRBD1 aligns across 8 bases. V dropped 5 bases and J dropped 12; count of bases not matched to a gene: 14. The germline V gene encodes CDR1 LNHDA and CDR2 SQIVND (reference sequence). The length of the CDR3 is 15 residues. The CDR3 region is CASSFMDRAGWELFF. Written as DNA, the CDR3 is TGTGCCAGTAGTTTCATGGACAGGGCCGGATGGGAACTGTTTTTT.

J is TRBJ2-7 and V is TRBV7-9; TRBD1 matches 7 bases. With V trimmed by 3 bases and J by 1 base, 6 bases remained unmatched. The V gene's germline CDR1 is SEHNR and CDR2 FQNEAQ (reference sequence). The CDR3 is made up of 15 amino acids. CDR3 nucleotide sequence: TGTGCCAGCAGCTTTGGACAGGACACTTCCTACGAGCAGTACTTC. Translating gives CASSFGQDTSYEQYF.

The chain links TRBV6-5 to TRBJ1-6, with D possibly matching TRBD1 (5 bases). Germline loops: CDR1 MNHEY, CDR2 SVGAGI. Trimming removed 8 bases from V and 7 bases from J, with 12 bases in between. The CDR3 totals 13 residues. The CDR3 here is CASRGTTNSPLHF. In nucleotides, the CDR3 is TGTGCCAGCCGAGGGACTACCAATTCACCCCTCCACTTT.

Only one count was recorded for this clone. This chain's CDR3 is CSASKGTGVYGGYTF. As DNA, the CDR3 is TGCAGTGCTAGTAAGGGGACAGGGGTATATGGTGGCTACACCTTC. The chain uses TRBV20-1 and TRBJ1-2, with 10 bases matching TRBD1. Germline values: CDR1 DFQATT, CDR2 SNEGSKA (reference sequence). The CDR3 consists of 15 residues. The trim removed 3 bases at V and 7 bases at J, leaving 11 bases unmatched.

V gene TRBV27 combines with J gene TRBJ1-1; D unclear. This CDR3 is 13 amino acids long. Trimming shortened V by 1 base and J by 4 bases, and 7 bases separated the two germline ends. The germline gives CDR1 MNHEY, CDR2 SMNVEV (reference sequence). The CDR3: CASSLLGTTEAFF. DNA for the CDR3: TGTGCCAGCAGTTTATTGGGCACCACTGAAGCTTTCTTT.

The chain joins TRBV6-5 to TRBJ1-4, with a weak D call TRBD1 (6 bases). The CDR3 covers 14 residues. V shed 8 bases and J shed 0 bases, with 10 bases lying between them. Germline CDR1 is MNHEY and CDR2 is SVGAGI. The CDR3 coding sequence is TGTGCCAGCGCGACAGGACCAACTAATGAAAAACTGTTTTTT. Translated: CASATGPTNEKLFF.

The CDR3 nucleotides read TGCAGCGTCGTCCCGGGACAGGGGGCTTCAATCGTGGCCACTGAAGCTTTCTTT. Translating it yields CSVVPGQGASIVATEAFF. V is TRBV29-1 and J is TRBJ1-1; the match to TRBD1 covers 12 bases. The CDR3 extends over 18 amino acids. The germline V gene has CDR1 SQVTM and CDR2 ANQGSEA. Trimming removed 6 bases from V and 4 bases from J; junction bases left unmatched: 18.

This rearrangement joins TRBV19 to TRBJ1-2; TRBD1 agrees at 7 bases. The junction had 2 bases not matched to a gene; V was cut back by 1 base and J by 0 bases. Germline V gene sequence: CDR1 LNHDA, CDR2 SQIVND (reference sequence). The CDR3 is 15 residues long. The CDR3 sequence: CASSIAQGANYGYTF. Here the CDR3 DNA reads TGTGCCAGTAGTATAGCGCAGGGGGCTAACTATGGCTACACCTTC.

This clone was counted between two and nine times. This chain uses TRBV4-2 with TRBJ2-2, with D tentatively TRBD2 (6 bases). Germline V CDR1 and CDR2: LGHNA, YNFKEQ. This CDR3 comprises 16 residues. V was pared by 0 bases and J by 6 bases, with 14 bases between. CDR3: CASSQDPTGEAGELFF. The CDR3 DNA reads TGTGCCAGCAGCCAAGATCCCACGGGAGAGGCCGGGGAGCTGTTTTTT.

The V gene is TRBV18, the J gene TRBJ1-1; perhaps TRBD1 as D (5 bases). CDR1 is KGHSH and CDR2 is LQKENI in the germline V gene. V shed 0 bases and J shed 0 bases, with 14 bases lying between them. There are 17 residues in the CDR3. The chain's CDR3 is CASSPPGRRGMNTEAFF. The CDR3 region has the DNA TGTGCCAGCTCACCACCGGGTCGGCGGGGCATGAACACTGAAGCTTTCTTT.

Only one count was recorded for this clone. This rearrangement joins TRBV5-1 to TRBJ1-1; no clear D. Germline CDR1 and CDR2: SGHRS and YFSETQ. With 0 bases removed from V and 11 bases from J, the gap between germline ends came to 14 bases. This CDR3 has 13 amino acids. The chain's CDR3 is CASSLAPGLEAFF. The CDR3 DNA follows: TGCGCCAGCAGCTTGGCCCCAGGACTTGAGGCTTTCTTT.